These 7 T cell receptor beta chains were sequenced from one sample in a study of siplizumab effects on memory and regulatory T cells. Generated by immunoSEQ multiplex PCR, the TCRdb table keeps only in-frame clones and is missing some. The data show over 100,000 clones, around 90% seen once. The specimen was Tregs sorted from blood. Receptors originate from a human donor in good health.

In nucleotides, the CDR3 is TGTGCCTCTTTAAGGGCGGGGGGAGGTACGCAGTATTTT. Translation gives CASLRAGGGTQYF. The chain uses TRBV30 and TRBJ2-3, with TRBD2 matching over 8 bases. The CDR3 is 13 residues long. From germline, CDR1 is GTSNPN and CDR2 SVGIG (reference sequence). J lost 8 bases, V lost 7 bases, and 11 bases had no gene match.

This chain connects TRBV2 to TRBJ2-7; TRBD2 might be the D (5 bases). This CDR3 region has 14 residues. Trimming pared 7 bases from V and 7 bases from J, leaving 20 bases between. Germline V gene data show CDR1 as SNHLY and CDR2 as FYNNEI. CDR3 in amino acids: CASTVDSGLGEQYF. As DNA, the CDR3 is TGTGCCAGCACCGTCGATTCGGGGTTGGGGGAGCAGTACTTC.

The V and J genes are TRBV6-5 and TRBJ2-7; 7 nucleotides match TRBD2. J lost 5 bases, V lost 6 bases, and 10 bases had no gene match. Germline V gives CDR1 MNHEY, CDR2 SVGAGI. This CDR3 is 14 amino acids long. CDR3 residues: CASRSGRGKNEQYF. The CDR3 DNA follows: TGTGCCAGCAGATCAGGGCGGGGGAAAAACGAGCAGTACTTC.

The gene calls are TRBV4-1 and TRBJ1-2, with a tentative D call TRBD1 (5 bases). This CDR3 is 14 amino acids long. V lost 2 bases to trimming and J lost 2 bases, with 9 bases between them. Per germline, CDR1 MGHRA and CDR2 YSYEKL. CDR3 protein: CASSQPDRNYGYTF. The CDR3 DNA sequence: TGCGCCAGCAGCCAACCCGACAGAAACTATGGCTACACCTTC.

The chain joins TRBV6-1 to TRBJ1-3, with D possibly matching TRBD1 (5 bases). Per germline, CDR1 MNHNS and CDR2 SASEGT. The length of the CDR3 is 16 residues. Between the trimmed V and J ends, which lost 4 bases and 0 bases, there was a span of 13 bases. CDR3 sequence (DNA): TGTGCCAGCAGTGTTCGGGGCCATGACTCTGGAAACACCATATATTTT. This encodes CASSVRGHDSGNTIYF.

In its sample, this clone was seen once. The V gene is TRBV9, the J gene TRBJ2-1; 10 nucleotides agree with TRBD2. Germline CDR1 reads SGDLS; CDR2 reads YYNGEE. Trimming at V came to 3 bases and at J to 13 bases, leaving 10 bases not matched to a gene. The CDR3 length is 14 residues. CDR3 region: CASSAQGAGGTQFF. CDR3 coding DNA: TGTGCCAGCAGCGCCCAGGGAGCGGGAGGGACACAGTTCTTC.

CDR3 residues: CACNDRPESPLHF. The CDR3 bases are TGTGCCTGTAACGACAGGCCGGAGTCACCCCTCCACTTT. The V gene is TRBV30, the J gene TRBJ1-6; weak D call: TRBD1 (6 bases). The ends were cut back, 6 bases at V and 10 bases at J, with 16 bases in the middle. CDR3 length equals 13 residues. Germline values: CDR1 GTSNPN, CDR2 SVGIG (reference sequence).